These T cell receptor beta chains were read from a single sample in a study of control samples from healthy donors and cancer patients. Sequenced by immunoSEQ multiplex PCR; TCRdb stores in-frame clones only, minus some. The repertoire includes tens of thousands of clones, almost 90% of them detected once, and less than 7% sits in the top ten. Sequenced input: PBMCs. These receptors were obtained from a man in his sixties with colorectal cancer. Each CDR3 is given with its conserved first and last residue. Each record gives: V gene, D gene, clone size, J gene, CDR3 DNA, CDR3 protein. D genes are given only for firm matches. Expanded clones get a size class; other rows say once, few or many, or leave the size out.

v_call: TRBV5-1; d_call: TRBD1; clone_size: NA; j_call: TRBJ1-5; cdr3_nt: TGCGCCAGCAGCCCACAGGGGTATAGCAATCAGCCCCAGCATTTT; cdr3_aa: CASSPQGYSNQPQHF
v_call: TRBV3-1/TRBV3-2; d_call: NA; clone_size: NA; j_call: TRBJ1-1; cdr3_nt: TGTGCCAGCAGCCAAGCGATGAGATCTATGAACACTGAAGCTTTCTTT; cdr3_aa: CASSQAMRSMNTEAFF
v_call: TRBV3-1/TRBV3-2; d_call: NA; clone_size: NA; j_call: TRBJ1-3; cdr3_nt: TGTGCCAGCAGCCAAGAGATTACTGGAAACACCATATATTTT; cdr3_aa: CASSQEITGNTIYF
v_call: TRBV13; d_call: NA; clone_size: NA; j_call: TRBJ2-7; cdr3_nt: TGTGCCAGCAGCTTAGAGGGGAAGGACACCTACGAGCAGTACTTC; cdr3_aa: CASSLEGKDTYEQYF
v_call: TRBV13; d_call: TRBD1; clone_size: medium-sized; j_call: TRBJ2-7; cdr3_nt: TGTGCCAGCAGCTTATATGGACAGGCCTACGAGCAGTACTTC; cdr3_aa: CASSLYGQAYEQYF
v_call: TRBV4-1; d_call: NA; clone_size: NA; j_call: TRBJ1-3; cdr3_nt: TGCGCCAGCAGCCAAGTTGGTCGCCAGAACTCTGGAAACACCATATATTTT; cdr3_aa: CASSQVGRQNSGNTIYF
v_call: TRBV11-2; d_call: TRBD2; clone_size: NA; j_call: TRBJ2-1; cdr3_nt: TGTGCCAGCAGCTCCGGACTAGCGAATGAGCAGTTCTTC; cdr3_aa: CASSSGLANEQFF
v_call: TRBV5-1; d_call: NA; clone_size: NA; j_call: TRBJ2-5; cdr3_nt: TGCGCCAGCAGCTTGGCCAGTAAAACAGTTCCCGTCCTGGGGACCCAGTACTTC; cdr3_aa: CASSLASKTVPVLGTQYF
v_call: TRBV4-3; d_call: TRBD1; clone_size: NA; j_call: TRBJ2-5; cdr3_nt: TGCGCCAGCAGCCTTGGGACAGGCCAAGAGACCCAGTACTTC; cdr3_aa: CASSLGTGQETQYF
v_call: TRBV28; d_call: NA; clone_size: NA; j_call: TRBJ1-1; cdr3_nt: TGTGCCAGCAGTTTAAGCCCCGCTGAAGCTTTCTTT; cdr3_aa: CASSLSPAEAFF
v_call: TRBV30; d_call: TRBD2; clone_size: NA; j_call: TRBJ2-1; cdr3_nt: TGTGCCTGGACCGTGGGGCTAGCGGGGTACAATGAGCAGTTCTTC; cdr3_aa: CAWTVGLAGYNEQFF
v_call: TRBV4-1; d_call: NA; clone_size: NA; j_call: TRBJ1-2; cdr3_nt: TGCGCCAGCAGCCAGACAGGTCGGCTGGGGGGCTACACCTTC; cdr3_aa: CASSQTGRLGGYTF
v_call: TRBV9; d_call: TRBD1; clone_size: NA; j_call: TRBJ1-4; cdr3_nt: TGTGCCAGCAGCCCCCGGACAGGGGGCGATGAAAAACTGTTTTTT; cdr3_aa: CASSPRTGGDEKLFF
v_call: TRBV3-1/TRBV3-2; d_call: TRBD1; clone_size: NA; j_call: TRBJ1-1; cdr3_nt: TGTGCCAGCACCCGGGACAGGGGGCCTTTGGTTGAAGCTTTCTTT; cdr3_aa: CASTRDRGPLVEAFF
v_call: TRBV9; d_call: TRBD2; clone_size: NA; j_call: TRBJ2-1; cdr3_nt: TGTGCCAGCAGCGTAGCCCCGGGACTAGCGATGCATGAGCAGTTCTTC; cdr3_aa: CASSVAPGLAMHEQFF
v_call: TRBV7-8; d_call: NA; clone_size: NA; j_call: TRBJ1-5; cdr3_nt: TGTGCCAGCAGCCGGGGCCAGCGGGGCGCGCCCGATCAGCCCCAGCATTTT; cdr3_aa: CASSRGQRGAPDQPQHF
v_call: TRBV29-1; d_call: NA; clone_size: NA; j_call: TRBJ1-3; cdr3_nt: TGCAGCGTCCGAGGGGGCTCTGGAAACACCATATATTTT; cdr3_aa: CSVRGGSGNTIYF
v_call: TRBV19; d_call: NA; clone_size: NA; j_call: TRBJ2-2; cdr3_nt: TGTGCCAGTAGTACTAGAAACACCGGGGAGCTGTTTTTT; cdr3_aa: CASSTRNTGELFF